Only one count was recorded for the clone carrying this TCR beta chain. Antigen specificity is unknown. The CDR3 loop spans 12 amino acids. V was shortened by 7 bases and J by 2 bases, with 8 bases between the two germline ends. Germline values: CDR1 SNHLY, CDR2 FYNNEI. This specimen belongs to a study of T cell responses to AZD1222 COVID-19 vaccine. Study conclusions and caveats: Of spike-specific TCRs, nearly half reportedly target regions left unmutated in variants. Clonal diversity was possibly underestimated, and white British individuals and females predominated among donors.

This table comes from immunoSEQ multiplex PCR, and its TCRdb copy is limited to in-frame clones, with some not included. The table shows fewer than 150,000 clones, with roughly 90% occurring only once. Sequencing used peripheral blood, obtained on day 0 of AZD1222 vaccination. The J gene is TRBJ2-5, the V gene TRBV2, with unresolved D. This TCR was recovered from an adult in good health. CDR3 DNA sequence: TGTGCCAGCATTGCTGGGCAAGAGACCCAGTACTTC. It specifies CASIAGQETQYF.